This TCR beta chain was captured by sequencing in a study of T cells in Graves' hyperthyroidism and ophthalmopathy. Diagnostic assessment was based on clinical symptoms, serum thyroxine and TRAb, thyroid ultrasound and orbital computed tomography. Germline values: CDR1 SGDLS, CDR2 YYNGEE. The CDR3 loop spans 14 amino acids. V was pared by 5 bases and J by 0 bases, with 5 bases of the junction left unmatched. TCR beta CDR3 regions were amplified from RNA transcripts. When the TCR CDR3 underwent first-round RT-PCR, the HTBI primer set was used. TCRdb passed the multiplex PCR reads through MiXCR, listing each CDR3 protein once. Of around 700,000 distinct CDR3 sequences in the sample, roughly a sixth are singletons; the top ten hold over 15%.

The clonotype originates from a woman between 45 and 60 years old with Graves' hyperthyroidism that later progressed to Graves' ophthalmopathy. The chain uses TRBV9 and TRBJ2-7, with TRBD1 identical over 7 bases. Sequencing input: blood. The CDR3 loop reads CASSTDRDSYEQYF. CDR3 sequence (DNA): TGTGCCAGCAGTACAGACAGGGACTCCTACGAGCAGTACTTC.